The 6 T cell receptor beta chains listed next were all sequenced from one sample in a study of sequential checkpoint blockade in melanoma. Described treatment: randomized to nivolumab then ipilimumab (arm A) or the reverse (arm B). Profiled with immunoSEQ multiplex PCR; TCRdb holds only in-frame clones, not every one. The sample includes 13,000 or so clones, 25% to 30% of them seen just once. Sequenced material: tumor tissue (inferred from file names), taken from a patient given nivolumab and ipilimumab in sequence. These receptors were obtained from a human donor with melanoma.

This chain links TRBV19 with TRBJ2-3; D is uncertain. In germline, CDR1 is LNHDA, CDR2 SQIVND (reference sequence). This CDR3 has 13 amino acids. V gave up 3 bases and J gave up 6 bases, with 10 bases separating them. CDR3: CASSISPGDTQYF. CDR3 in DNA: TGTGCCAGTAGTATTTCCCCCGGGGATACGCAGTATTTT.

With respect to this clone: The junction departs from germline at one end; a sequencing error may be responsible. This rearrangement joins TRBV11-3 to TRBJ2-7; D might be TRBD1 (5 bases). This CDR3 spans 14 amino acids. Germline V gene lookup returns CDR1 SGHNT and CDR2 YENEEA. The CDR3 loop reads CASSLPWTPAASDF. The CDR3 DNA is TGTGCCAGCAGCTTACCCTGGACACCTGCCGCATCCGACTTC.

J is TRBJ1-2 and V is TRBV10-2; D is uncertain. Germline V gives CDR1 WSHSY, CDR2 SAAADI. The CDR3 is 14 residues long. Trimming stripped 0 bases from V and 4 bases from J, with 9 bases between. The CDR3 sequence: CASSESTVSYGYTF. The CDR3 coding sequence is TGCGCCAGCAGTGAGTCGACGGTTTCCTATGGCTACACCTTC.

As DNA, the CDR3 is TGTGCCAGCTCACCAGATCCAGCGGGAGGACCTAATGAGCAGTTCTTC. Protein: CASSPDPAGGPNEQFF. The chain employs TRBV18 and TRBJ2-1, with TRBD2 matching 9 bases. The J segment lost 7 bases and the V segment lost 2 bases, leaving 9 bases of the junction unmatched. Looked up from germline, CDR1 is KGHSH and CDR2 is LQKENI. This CDR3 comprises 16 residues.

The chain recombines TRBV9 with TRBJ2-1; D possibly corresponds to TRBD2 (6 bases). Germline V gene data show CDR1 as SGDLS and CDR2 as YYNGEE. The V and J ends lost 4 bases and 4 bases respectively, with 15 bases between them. CDR3 length: 15 residues. The CDR3 here is CASSLLAERYNEQFF. The CDR3 region has the DNA TGTGCCAGCAGCTTATTAGCGGAAAGATACAATGAGCAGTTCTTC.

V usage is TRBV19 and J usage is TRBJ2-1; possibly TRBD2 for D (6 bases). CDR3 length: 15 residues. Trimming shortened V by 4 bases and J by 5 bases, and 15 bases separated the two germline ends. Per the germline V gene, CDR1 is LNHDA and CDR2 is SQIVND (reference sequence). In nucleotides, the CDR3 is TGTGCCAGTAGTACTTCCGCTAGCGTTGACAATGAGCAGTTCTTC. Amino acids: CASSTSASVDNEQFF.